Below, 12 T cell receptor beta chains from the same sample are listed, as sequenced in a study of T cell responses to AZD1222 COVID-19 vaccine. The repertoire was sequenced with immunoSEQ multiplex PCR; TCRdb's copy has only in-frame clones and lacks some. The sample has just under 75,000 clones; 80% are singletons. The source material was peripheral blood, sampled 28 days after the second AZD1222 dose. The origin of the receptors is an adult who received the AZD1222 COVID-19 vaccine.

This clone was seen once. The chain links TRBV13 to TRBJ2-7; D may match TRBD1 or TRBD2 (5 bases each). This CDR3 region has 17 residues. Trimming left V 10 bases short and J 5 bases short, with 30 bases between. The germline CDR1 and CDR2 sequences are PRHDT and FYEKMQ (reference sequence). The CDR3 region has the DNA TGTGCCACAGGGCTAAGCCTAAGGGGTTTGGAGGACAACGAGCAGTACTTC. Amino acids: CATGLSLRGLEDNEQYF.

The chain combines TRBV2 with TRBJ2-1, with a weak D call TRBD1 (5 bases). The CDR3 runs 15 residues. Looked up from germline, CDR1 is SNHLY and CDR2 is FYNNEI. V was pared by 1 base and J by 5 bases, with 12 bases between. Here the CDR3 reads CASSEGGGRNNEQFF. CDR3 in DNA: TGTGCCAGCAGTGAAGGGGGCGGAAGGAACAATGAGCAGTTCTTC.

This chain uses TRBV28 with TRBJ1-6, with TRBD1 matching 8 bases. Germline V gene sequence: CDR1 MDHEN, CDR2 SYDVKM. This CDR3 contains 15 residues. After removal of 6 bases from V and 5 bases from J, the junction contained 6 bases not matched to a gene. For the CDR3, the DNA is TGTGCCAGCAGAAAAGACAGGGGCGATAATTCACCCCTCCACTTT. Translated, it gives CASRKDRGDNSPLHF.

V gene TRBV28 combines with J gene TRBJ1-4; D is uncertain. This CDR3 is 14 amino acids long. V was trimmed by 5 bases and J by 4 bases, leaving 11 bases between them. In germline, CDR1 is MDHEN, CDR2 SYDVKM. CDR3 in amino acids: CASSRTDHNEKLFF. DNA of the CDR3: TGTGCCAGCAGTCGGACGGACCATAATGAAAAACTGTTTTTT.

The CDR3 loop reads CASSLGEGNQPQHF. The CDR3 region has the DNA TGCGCCAGCAGCTTGGGAGAGGGCAATCAGCCCCAGCATTTT. The chain carries TRBV5-1 and TRBJ1-5; no definite D call. The CDR3 length is 14 residues. Per germline, CDR1 SGHRS and CDR2 YFSETQ. Trimming stripped 0 bases from V and 2 bases from J, with 6 bases between.

CDR3 nucleotides: TGTGCCAGCAGGAGCCGGGGACTAGGAATCCAAGAGACCCAGTACTTC. Translated: CASRSRGLGIQETQYF. The V call is TRBV13, the J call TRBJ2-5; 8 positions match TRBD2. This CDR3 has 16 amino acids. CDR1 and CDR2 (germline): PRHDT, FYEKMQ (reference sequence). V gave up 6 bases and J gave up 1 base; unmatched junction bases: 10.

V is TRBV5-6 and J is TRBJ1-1, with 8 bases matching TRBD1. The V gene end was trimmed by 4 bases and the J gene end by 7 bases; junction bases not matched to a gene: 3. CDR3 size: 12 residues. The germline CDR1 and CDR2 sequences are SGHDT and YYEEEE. The CDR3 nucleotides are TGTGCCAGCAGCACCGGACAGGGTGAAGCTTTCTTT. Protein sequence: CASSTGQGEAFF.

J is TRBJ2-3 and V is TRBV18, with D tentatively TRBD1 (6 bases). With 8 bases removed from V and 4 bases from J, the gap between germline ends came to 13 bases. This CDR3 region has 13 residues. The germline CDR1 and CDR2 sequences are KGHSH and LQKENI. CDR3 loop: CASTEGVPDTQYF. CDR3 nucleotides: TGTGCCAGCACCGAGGGGGTACCAGATACGCAGTATTTT.

The rearrangement joins TRBV10-3 to TRBJ1-4, with a weak D call TRBD1 (5 bases). The CDR3 has 16 amino acids. The V end was cut by 2 bases, the J end by 3 bases, with 13 bases between. Germline values: CDR1 ENHRY, CDR2 SYGVKD. CDR3 bases: TGTGCCATCAGTGAGGAAGGGGCCGGTTCTAATGAAAAACTGTTTTTT. Translated: CAISEEGAGSNEKLFF.

The chain has TRBV10-3 and TRBJ2-7; D is perhaps TRBD1 or TRBD2 (5 bases each). Trimming took 3 bases from V and 0 from J, leaving 12 bases between them. Germline V gene data show CDR1 as ENHRY and CDR2 as SYGVKD. This CDR3 contains 15 residues. CDR3: CAISDGTESSYEQYF. The DNA for the CDR3 is TGTGCCATCAGTGATGGGACGGAGAGCTCCTACGAGCAGTACTTC.

The chain recombines TRBV6-2 or TRBV6-3 with TRBJ2-1, with 7 bases identical to TRBD1. Trimming cost V 5 bases and J 6 bases; bases outside gene matches: 4. Germline assignment: CDR1 MNHEY and CDR2 SVGEGT. The CDR3 has 13 residues. DNA of the CDR3: TGTGCCAGCAGTGCGAGGGACAGCAATGAGCAGTTCTTC. Translating gives CASSARDSNEQFF.

The chain recombines TRBV5-1 with TRBJ1-1, with 9 bases identical to TRBD1. In germline, CDR1 is SGHRS, CDR2 YFSETQ. V shed 1 base, J shed 11 bases, and the junction held 6 bases outside the gene matches. This CDR3 has 13 residues. CDR3 in DNA: TGCGCCAGCAGCTTGACAGGGGGCGTTGAGGCTTTCTTT. It is translated as CASSLTGGVEAFF.